Below, 21 T cell receptor beta chains from the same sample are listed, as sequenced in a study of blood T cell repertoires in COVID-19. Clones were read by immunoSEQ multiplex PCR, and TCRdb kept only the in-frame ones, dropping some. Here the sample spans 150,000 to 200,000 clones, approximately 80% being singletons. Sequencing was carried out using peripheral blood. The receptors originated from an elderly woman with COVID-19, enrolled during active disease.

J is TRBJ1-4 and V is TRBV23-1, with TRBD1 matching over 8 bases. TRBV23-1 is an ORF for which the function is uncertain. With 6 bases clipped from V and 5 bases from J, the junction kept 20 bases outside the gene matches. The length of the CDR3 is 19 residues. As DNA, the CDR3 is TGCGCCAGCAGCCAGTATGCCGGGACAGGAGGTATAGGGAATGAAAAACTGTTTTTT. Its translation: CASSQYAGTGGIGNEKLFF.

This chain joins TRBV10-3 and TRBJ1-5; 7 bases match TRBD1. The V gene's germline CDR1 is ENHRY and CDR2 SYGVKD. With 2 bases clipped from V and 0 bases from J, the junction kept 4 bases outside the gene matches. This CDR3 is 16 amino acids long. Written as DNA, the CDR3 is TGTGCCATCAGTGAGAGGGACAGCGATAGCAATCAGCCCCAGCATTTT. This encodes CAISERDSDSNQPQHF.

This clone was detected a few times. The rearrangement joins TRBV25-1 to TRBJ1-4; D unclear. CDR3 length: 14 amino acids. The V and J ends lost 1 base and 8 bases respectively, with 11 bases between them. Germline values: CDR1 MGHDK, CDR2 SYGVNS. CDR3 nucleotides: TGTGCCAGCAGTGAATCGGGGATGCGGGAAAAACTGTTTTTT. This codes for CASSESGMREKLFF.

The chain combines TRBV29-1 with TRBJ1-1, with D unclear. This CDR3 spans 15 amino acids. Per germline, CDR1 SQVTM and CDR2 ANQGSEA. V was trimmed by 4 bases and J by 3 bases, leaving 18 bases between them. The CDR3 sequence: CSVGSSLYGYTEAFF. The CDR3 DNA reads TGCAGCGTTGGATCCTCCCTTTACGGTTACACTGAAGCTTTCTTT.

This clone has just one count. The chain couples TRBV6-7 to TRBJ2-1; maybe TRBD2 (6 bases). TRBV6-7 is classed as an ORF, of uncertain function. The CDR3 has 13 residues. The V end was cut by 11 bases, the J end by 10 bases, with 21 bases between. This CDR3 is CAARRDSQEEQFF. The CDR3 bases are TGTGCCGCCAGGCGGGACTCGCAAGAAGAGCAGTTCTTC.

This chain joins TRBV2 and TRBJ2-2; D remains ambiguous. The V gene lost 1 base and the J gene lost 8 bases, with 14 bases spanning the gap. This CDR3 region has 15 residues. Germline V CDR1 and CDR2: SNHLY, FYNNEI. The CDR3 DNA is TGTGCCAGCAGTGAAGGAGATAGTAGTTGGGGGGAGCTGTTTTTT. This translates into CASSEGDSSWGELFF.

J is TRBJ1-1 and V is TRBV5-1, with D maybe TRBD1 (5 bases). This CDR3 region has 14 residues. Looked up from germline, CDR1 is SGHRS and CDR2 is YFSETQ. The V and J ends lost 2 bases and 0 bases respectively, with 8 bases between them. CDR3 sequence: CASSFDSMNTEAFF. DNA of the CDR3: TGCGCCAGCAGCTTCGACAGCATGAACACTGAAGCTTTCTTT.

The chain uses TRBV28 and TRBJ1-5; D gene unclear. In germline, CDR1 is MDHEN, CDR2 SYDVKM. This CDR3 has 12 amino acids. Trimming removed 2 bases from V and 5 bases from J, with 4 bases in between. The CDR3 loop reads CASSLRDQPQHF. CDR3 nucleotide sequence: TGTGCCAGCAGTTTACGGGATCAGCCCCAGCATTTT.

The chain uses TRBV20-1 and TRBJ2-7, with TRBD1 matching over 7 bases. This CDR3 is 12 amino acids long. Germline V gene lookup returns CDR1 DFQATT and CDR2 SNEGSKA (reference sequence). Trimming cost V 3 bases and J 7 bases; bases outside gene matches: 6. The CDR3 DNA is TGCAGTGCTAGTAAGGGGGCAGGAGAGCAGTACTTC. Amino acid sequence: CSASKGAGEQYF.

This clone was seen ten or more times. The chain employs TRBV10-3 and TRBJ2-2; no clear D gene. Germline CDR1 is ENHRY and CDR2 is SYGVKD. V lost 0 bases and J lost 2, with 4 bases in between. There are 14 residues in the CDR3. The CDR3 spells CAISESRNTGELFF. In DNA, the CDR3 is TGTGCCATCAGTGAGTCCCGTAACACCGGGGAGCTGTTTTTT.

The genes are TRBV7-3 and TRBJ1-5, with a tentative D call TRBD1 (6 bases). This CDR3 is built from 16 residues. CDR1 SGHTA and CDR2 FQGTGA come from the germline V gene. V shed 1 base and J shed 4 bases, with 14 bases lying between them. Written as DNA, the CDR3 is TGTGCCAGCAGCTTAAAGGGCCAGGGGCAAAATCAGCCCCAGCATTTT. It specifies CASSLKGQGQNQPQHF.

This chain links TRBV5-4 with TRBJ1-1; possibly TRBD1 for D (6 bases). Trimming cost V 0 bases and J 4 bases, with 13 bases left between them. The CDR3 is 15 amino acids. CDR1 and CDR2 (germline): SGHNT, YYREEE (reference sequence). The CDR3 DNA reads as TGTGCCAGCAGCTTGGGGACAGTATCTAGCACTGAAGCTTTCTTT. As protein: CASSLGTVSSTEAFF.

CDR3 DNA sequence: TGTGCCAGCACCCAAACGGGGATACACAACTATGGCTACACCTTC. Its protein product is CASTQTGIHNYGYTF. The gene calls are TRBV25-1 and TRBJ1-2, with D unclear. V lost 7 bases, J lost 2 bases, and 17 bases lay in between. The CDR3 is made up of 15 amino acids. Germline loops: CDR1 MGHDK, CDR2 SYGVNS.

This chain joins TRBV5-1 and TRBJ2-1, with a possible D match to TRBD2 (6 bases). CDR1 and CDR2 (germline): SGHRS, YFSETQ. This CDR3 spans 14 amino acids. The V gene lost 4 bases and the J gene lost 9 bases, with 17 bases spanning the gap. The CDR3 sequence is CASSGGSGGVEQFF. The CDR3, as DNA: TGCGCCAGCAGCGGGGGGTCCGGAGGGGTTGAGCAGTTCTTC.

This clone has a single count. The chain uses TRBV30 and TRBJ2-1; D may be TRBD1 (5 bases). Germline V gives CDR1 GTSNPN, CDR2 SVGIG (reference sequence). The CDR3 runs 13 residues. Trimming left V 4 bases short and J 6 bases short, with 13 bases between. CDR3 DNA sequence: TGTGCCTGGAATCCAGGGCTAAGCAATGAGCAGTTCTTC. Translated: CAWNPGLSNEQFF.

V usage is TRBV6-5 and J usage is TRBJ1-6, with 7 bases fitting TRBD1. J was trimmed by 7 bases and V by 8 bases; bases with no gene match: 8. The CDR3 contains 14 residues. In germline, CDR1 is MNHEY, CDR2 SVGAGI. CDR3 nucleotides: TGTGCCAGCGGGACGACAGGGCGAAATTCACCCCTCCACTTT. This codes for CASGTTGRNSPLHF.

The CDR3 is CASSLGRGGRTEAFF. CDR3 sequence (DNA): TGTGCCAGCAGTTTGGGGCGGGGGGGGAGAACTGAAGCTTTCTTT. V gene TRBV27 combines with J gene TRBJ1-1; D perhaps matches TRBD1 (5 bases). V dropped 3 bases and J dropped 5 bases, with 16 bases sitting between them. The CDR3 loop spans 15 amino acids. Per the germline V gene, CDR1 is MNHEY and CDR2 is SMNVEV (reference sequence).

The chain couples TRBV7-2 to TRBJ2-7; weak D call: TRBD1 (6 bases). Germline V CDR1 and CDR2: SGHTA, FQGNSA. This CDR3 is built from 13 residues. Trimming removed 6 bases at V and 2 bases at J, with 11 bases between. CDR3 in amino acids: CASSHPGAYEQYF. Here the CDR3 DNA reads TGTGCCAGCAGTCACCCAGGGGCCTACGAGCAGTACTTC.

This sequence joins TRBV6-5 and TRBJ1-1; D gene uncertain. The germline V and J ends were trimmed by 10 bases and 1 base, with 16 bases remaining between them. Germline V lookup: CDR1 MNHEY, CDR2 SVGAGI. This CDR3 is 14 amino acids long. The CDR3: CATKQVTGNTEAFF. The CDR3 bases are TGTGCCACCAAGCAGGTTACCGGGAACACTGAAGCTTTCTTT.

The chain recombines TRBV2 with TRBJ2-3, with TRBD2 matching over 9 bases. The CDR3 loop spans 15 amino acids. Looked up from germline, CDR1 is SNHLY and CDR2 is FYNNEI. The ends lost 6 bases at V and 4 bases at J; junction bases unmatched: 8. CDR3 sequence reads: CASRREGLKADTQYF. The CDR3, as DNA: TGTGCCAGCAGGCGGGAGGGCCTGAAGGCAGATACGCAGTATTTT.

The rearrangement joins TRBV7-9 to TRBJ2-3; D is ambiguous. There are 15 residues in the CDR3. Deletions cut 6 bases from V and 4 bases from J, with 17 bases between. Germline V gene data show CDR1 as SEHNR and CDR2 as FQNEAQ (reference sequence). CDR3 in amino acids: CASSWAGPSADTQYF. The DNA for the CDR3 is TGTGCCAGCAGTTGGGCCGGTCCCTCCGCAGATACGCAGTATTTT.